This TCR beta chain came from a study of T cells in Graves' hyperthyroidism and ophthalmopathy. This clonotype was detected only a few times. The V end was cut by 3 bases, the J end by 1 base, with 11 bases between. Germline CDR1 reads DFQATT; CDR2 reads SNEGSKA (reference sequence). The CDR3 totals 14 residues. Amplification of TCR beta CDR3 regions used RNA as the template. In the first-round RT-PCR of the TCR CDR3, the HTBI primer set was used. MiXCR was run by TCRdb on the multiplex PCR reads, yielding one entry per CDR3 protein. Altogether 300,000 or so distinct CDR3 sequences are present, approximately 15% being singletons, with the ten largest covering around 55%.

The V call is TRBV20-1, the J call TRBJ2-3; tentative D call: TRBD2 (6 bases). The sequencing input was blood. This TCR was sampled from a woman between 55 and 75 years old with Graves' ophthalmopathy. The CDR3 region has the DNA TGCAGTGCTAGTCGGGCTAGCGGCACAGATACGCAGTATTTT. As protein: CSASRASGTDTQYF.